The 31 T cell receptor beta chains given below trace back to one sample, sequenced in a study of OX40 agonist ivuxolimab in advanced cancers. Using immunoSEQ multiplex PCR, the repertoire was profiled, and TCRdb retains in-frame clones only, with some absent. Of 65,000 to 85,000 clones in the sample, 85% to 95% were seen once. The sample here was CD4+ or CD8+ T cells sorted from blood, taken in a trial of the OX40 agonist ivuxolimab. Receptor source: an adult with an advanced solid tumor such as melanoma, head and neck, liver or kidney cancer.

A single count supports this clone. The chain links TRBV27 to TRBJ1-2, with 9 bases lining up with TRBD1. This CDR3 region has 14 residues. The germline CDR1 and CDR2 sequences are MNHEY and SMNVEV (reference sequence). With 3 bases clipped from V and 10 bases from J, the junction kept 9 bases outside the gene matches. Here the CDR3 DNA reads TGTGCCAGCAGTTTTAGAACAGGGGGCGTAGACTACACCTTC. Amino acids: CASSFRTGGVDYTF.

This clone was detected a few times. The chain combines TRBV4-1 with TRBJ1-2; 9 bases line up with TRBD1. This CDR3 has 16 residues. J was trimmed by 6 bases and V by 4 bases; bases with no gene match: 12. The V gene's germline CDR1 is MGHRA and CDR2 YSYEKL. The CDR3 spells CASSRATWDRVDGYTF. In nucleotides, the CDR3 is TGCGCCAGCAGCCGAGCTACCTGGGACAGGGTTGATGGCTACACCTTC.

The V gene is TRBV29-1, the J gene TRBJ1-1; 7 positions match TRBD1. Germline V gene sequence: CDR1 SQVTM, CDR2 ANQGSEA. The ends lost 6 bases at V and 2 bases at J; junction bases unmatched: 6. The CDR3 runs 13 residues. The CDR3: CSVPGQTNTEAFF. CDR3 nucleotides: TGCAGCGTCCCGGGACAGACAAACACTGAAGCTTTCTTT.

The chain joins TRBV30 to TRBJ2-1; no clear D. Germline CDR1 GTSNPN, CDR2 SVGIG (reference sequence). The CDR3 covers 16 residues. V lost 0 bases, J lost 6 bases, and 18 bases lay in between. The CDR3 sequence is CAWSVLYRATVNEQFF. CDR3 nucleotides: TGTGCCTGGAGTGTACTTTATAGGGCCACGGTCAATGAGCAGTTCTTC.

The chain combines TRBV4-3 with TRBJ2-3; 9 bases match TRBD1. Germline V gives CDR1 LGHNA, CDR2 YSLEER. This CDR3 has 17 residues. J lost 2 bases, V lost 3 bases, and 9 bases had no gene match. The CDR3, as DNA: TGCGCCAGCAGCCAGCACCTGGACAGGGGCTCCACAGATACGCAGTATTTT. Its protein product is CASSQHLDRGSTDTQYF.

The rearrangement links TRBV7-6 to TRBJ1-2; D is uncertain. V lost 2 bases and J lost 8, with 18 bases in between. The length of the CDR3 is 15 residues. Germline V gives CDR1 SGHVS, CDR2 FNYEAQ. The DNA for the CDR3 is TGTGCCAGCAGCTTAACCGGCGGCGACGAATCGGGCTACACCTTC. Its protein product is CASSLTGGDESGYTF.

This chain connects TRBV7-3 to TRBJ2-1; a weak D match, TRBD2 (6 bases). Trimming cost V 5 bases and J 6 bases, with 17 bases left between them. This CDR3 spans 15 amino acids. The V gene's germline CDR1 is SGHTA and CDR2 FQGTGA. The CDR3 DNA sequence: TGTGCCAGCAGCGCGACCGGGACTGCGGGCAATGAGCAGTTCTTC. Translating it yields CASSATGTAGNEQFF.

The rearrangement links TRBV4-3 to TRBJ1-4, with a possible D match to TRBD1 (5 bases). The CDR3 totals 15 residues. V lost 4 bases to trimming and J lost 5 bases, with 14 bases between them. The V gene's germline CDR1 is LGHNA and CDR2 YSLEER. The CDR3 nucleotides are TGCGCCAGCAGCCCAGGGTGGAGGGAGAATGAAAAACTGTTTTTT. Its translation: CASSPGWRENEKLFF.

This sequence joins TRBV4-1 and TRBJ2-1; perhaps TRBD2 as D (5 bases). Germline CDR1 and CDR2: MGHRA and YSYEKL. There are 14 residues in the CDR3. V gave up 4 bases and J gave up 8 bases, with 15 bases separating them. The CDR3 DNA reads TGCGCCAGCAGCCTACTTGGTAGTAGCGATGAGCAGTTCTTC. Translation: CASSLLGSSDEQFF.

The chain couples TRBV9 to TRBJ2-1; the D call may be TRBD1 or TRBD2 (5 bases each). This CDR3 region has 12 residues. The V end was cut by 4 bases, the J end by 15 bases, with 17 bases between. The germline gives CDR1 SGDLS, CDR2 YYNGEE. The CDR3 protein is CASSLTGTRVFF. The CDR3 DNA follows: TGTGCCAGCAGCCTCACCGGGACCAGGGTGTTCTTC. Together with reference TRBV9 and TRBJ2-1, the CDR3 gives the full variable domain: DSGVTQTPKHLITATGQRVTLRCSPRSGDLSVYWYQQSLDQGLQFLIQYYNGEERAKGNILERFSAQQFPDLHSELNLSSLELGDSALYFCASSLTGTRVFFGPGTRLTVL.

The chain carries TRBV11-1 and TRBJ1-1, with D tentatively TRBD1 (6 bases). Trimming cost V 5 bases and J 11 bases, with 15 bases left between them. Per germline, CDR1 SGHAT and CDR2 FQDESV (reference sequence). This CDR3 contains 12 residues. The CDR3 sequence is CASSPRTGYAFF. The CDR3 DNA reads as TGTGCCAGCAGCCCACGTACAGGGTACGCTTTCTTT. The full variable domain, completed using reference TRBV11-1 and TRBJ1-1, is EAEVAQSPRYKITEKSQAVAFWCDPISGHATLYWYRQILGQGPELLVQFQDESVVDDSQLPKDRFSAERLKGVDSTLKIQPAELGDSAMYLCASSPRTGYAFFGQGTRLTVV.

The J gene is TRBJ1-1, the V gene TRBV5-1; tentative D call: TRBD1 (5 bases). In germline, CDR1 is SGHRS, CDR2 YFSETQ. The CDR3 consists of 15 residues. The V gene lost 4 bases and the J gene lost 3 bases, with 16 bases spanning the gap. The CDR3 coding sequence is TGCGCCAGCAGCCCCGTGACGGGAGGGGACACTGAAGCTTTCTTT. It is translated as CASSPVTGGDTEAFF.

This rearrangement joins TRBV29-1 to TRBJ1-1, with D unresolved. V gave up 7 bases and J gave up 0 bases, with 3 bases separating them. The CDR3 runs to 10 residues. The germline gives CDR1 SQVTM, CDR2 ANQGSEA. The CDR3: CSAVNTEAFF. The DNA for the CDR3 is TGCAGCGCTGTGAACACTGAAGCTTTCTTT. Together with reference TRBV29-1 and TRBJ1-1, the CDR3 gives the full variable domain: SAVISQKPSRDICQRGTSLTIQCQVDSQVTMMFWYRQQPGQSLTLIATANQGSEATYESGFVIDKFPISRPNLTFSTLTVSNMSPEDSSIYLCSAVNTEAFFGQGTRLTVV.

The chain is built from TRBV4-1 and TRBJ1-1, with D unresolved. This CDR3 contains 12 residues. Germline assignment: CDR1 MGHRA and CDR2 YSYEKL. V lost 1 base to trimming and J lost 9 bases, with 9 bases between them. In nucleotides, the CDR3 is TGCGCCAGCAGCCAAGGTCCGGTCCAAGCTTTCTTT. Encoded protein: CASSQGPVQAFF.

The chain uses TRBV5-6 and TRBJ2-7, with 10 positions matching TRBD1. The CDR3 runs to 15 residues. The ends lost 0 bases at V and 1 base at J; junction bases unmatched: 1. Germline-derived CDR1 and CDR2 are SGHDT and YYEEEE. The CDR3: CASSLAGQGSYEQYF. The CDR3 bases are TGTGCCAGCAGCTTGGCGGGACAGGGGTCCTACGAGCAGTACTTC.

This clone was seen only a few times. The rearrangement uses TRBV19 and TRBJ1-4; D gene unclear. V gave up 3 bases and J gave up 8 bases, with 10 bases separating them. Germline V CDR1 and CDR2: LNHDA, SQIVND (reference sequence). This CDR3 region has 13 residues. This CDR3 is CASSITPWEKLFF. The CDR3, as DNA: TGTGCCAGTAGTATTACCCCGTGGGAAAAACTGTTTTTT.

The V and J genes are TRBV7-6 and TRBJ2-1; D may correspond to TRBD1 or TRBD2 (5 bases each). Germline V gene data show CDR1 as SGHVS and CDR2 as FNYEAQ. This CDR3 has 16 amino acids. V was cut by 1 base and J by 0 bases, with 10 bases left in between. The chain's CDR3 is CASSLVVGASYNEQFF. The CDR3 bases are TGTGCCAGCAGCTTAGTGGTCGGGGCCTCCTACAATGAGCAGTTCTTC.

The chain links TRBV9 to TRBJ2-1; D is possibly TRBD2 (6 bases). The V and J ends lost 4 bases and 6 bases respectively, with 23 bases between them. Germline CDR1 SGDLS, CDR2 YYNGEE. The CDR3 runs 17 residues. The CDR3 spells CASSPRVTGLSTNEQFF. In DNA form, the CDR3 reads TGTGCCAGCAGCCCACGGGTGACGGGACTGTCGACCAATGAGCAGTTCTTC.

V usage is TRBV9 and J usage is TRBJ1-1; D not resolved. From germline, CDR1 is SGDLS and CDR2 YYNGEE. The length of the CDR3 is 14 residues. Trimming cost V 3 bases and J 4 bases, with 13 bases left between them. The CDR3 DNA reads as TGTGCCAGCAGCGAGTGGCGGATGAGCACTGAAGCTTTCTTT. As protein: CASSEWRMSTEAFF.

The gene calls are TRBV13 and TRBJ2-6, with D perhaps TRBD1 (5 bases). The CDR3 has 16 amino acids. With 3 bases removed from V and 0 bases from J, the gap between germline ends came to 9 bases. Germline V gene sequence: CDR1 PRHDT, CDR2 FYEKMQ (reference sequence). The CDR3 DNA follows: TGTGCCAGCAGCTTGGGGCCAGGCTCTGGGGCCAACGTCCTGACTTTC. This codes for CASSLGPGSGANVLTF. Filled out from reference TRBV13 and TRBJ2-6, the complete variable domain reads AAGVIQSPRHLIKEKRETATLKCYPIPRHDTVYWYQQGPGQDPQFLISFYEKMQSDKGSIPDRFSAQQFSDYHSELNMSSLELGDSALYFCASSLGPGSGANVLTFGAGSRLTVL.

This clone was seen once. CDR3: CASSLAIQGGNEQFF. CDR3 coding DNA: TGTGCCAGCAGCTTAGCAATACAGGGGGGGAATGAGCAGTTCTTC. V gene TRBV5-6 combines with J gene TRBJ2-1; perhaps TRBD1 as D (8 bases). From germline, CDR1 is SGHDT and CDR2 YYEEEE. The CDR3 is made up of 15 amino acids. The V end was cut by 2 bases, the J end by 7 bases, with 16 bases between.

The chain is built from TRBV2 and TRBJ2-7; D is unclear. The CDR3 has 15 amino acids. Germline V lookup: CDR1 SNHLY, CDR2 FYNNEI. With 3 bases removed from V and 0 bases from J, the gap between germline ends came to 12 bases. CDR3 residues: CASSDPQDLSYEQYF. For the CDR3, the DNA is TGTGCCAGCAGTGACCCCCAGGACCTCTCCTACGAGCAGTACTTC.

This clone was counted once. V and J are TRBV4-3 and TRBJ1-1; 10 positions agree with TRBD1. CDR1 is LGHNA, CDR2 YSLEER, per germline. This CDR3 comprises 16 residues. Trimming cost V 4 bases and J 1 base; bases outside gene matches: 6. CDR3 amino acids: CASSPGTGEGNTEAFF. CDR3 DNA sequence: TGCGCCAGCAGCCCCGGGACAGGGGAGGGGAACACTGAAGCTTTCTTT.

This clone was seen once. The chain combines TRBV5-5 with TRBJ1-4, with 7 bases fitting TRBD1. Germline lookup yields CDR1 SGHKS and CDR2 YYEKEE (reference sequence). V lost 3 bases to trimming and J lost 3 bases; unmatched junction nucleotides: 8. The CDR3 is 16 amino acids. The CDR3 bases are TGTGCCAGCAGCTCCAAAAGGGGGCCGGCTAATGAAAAACTGTTTTTT. Translated, it gives CASSSKRGPANEKLFF. Variable domain in full (rest from reference TRBV5-5 and TRBJ1-4): DAGVTQSPTHLIKTRGQQVTLRCSPISGHKSVSWYQQVLGQGPQFIFQYYEKEERGRGNFPDRFSARQFPNYSSELNVNALLLGDSALYLCASSSKRGPANEKLFFGSGTQLSVL.

The chain combines TRBV7-9 with TRBJ2-1; perhaps TRBD1 as D (5 bases). Germline V gene sequence: CDR1 SEHNR, CDR2 FQNEAQ (reference sequence). The CDR3 extends over 13 amino acids. V lost 5 bases and J 7 bases, leaving 12 bases between the germline ends. The CDR3 bases are TGTGCCAGCAGCCTTGGGGCAGTAAATGAGCAGTTCTTC. Protein sequence: CASSLGAVNEQFF.

The genes are TRBV25-1 and TRBJ2-3; D is possibly TRBD1 (5 bases). Trimming took 1 base from V and 0 from J, leaving 11 bases between them. The germline V gene has CDR1 MGHDK and CDR2 SYGVNS. The CDR3 extends over 16 amino acids. The chain's CDR3 is CASSESQGSSTDTQYF. Written as DNA, the CDR3 is TGTGCCAGCAGTGAATCCCAGGGTTCTAGCACAGATACGCAGTATTTT.

This clone was recorded a few times. The chain couples TRBV7-9 to TRBJ1-3; D gene uncertain. The ends were cut back, 6 bases at V and 4 bases at J, with 10 bases in the middle. This CDR3 contains 13 residues. Germline lookup yields CDR1 SEHNR and CDR2 FQNEAQ (reference sequence). The CDR3 loop reads CASRSAQGNTIYF. Here the CDR3 DNA reads TGTGCCAGCAGATCAGCTCAGGGAAACACCATATATTTT. The full variable domain, in which reference TRBV7-9 and TRBJ1-3 provide the parts outside the CDR3, is DTGVSQNPRHKITKRGQNVTFRCDPISEHNRLYWYRQTLGQGPEFLTYFQNEAQLEKSRLLSDRFSAERPKGSFSTLEIQRTEQGDSAMYLCASRSAQGNTIYFGEGSWLTVV.

The rearrangement joins TRBV15 to TRBJ2-2; TRBD1 is a possible D gene (6 bases). The CDR3 spans 14 residues. V dropped 5 bases and J dropped 5 bases, with 12 bases sitting between them. Germline V lookup: CDR1 LNHNV, CDR2 YYDKDF (reference sequence). CDR3 DNA sequence: TGTGCCACCAGCGGTTCAGGGGAGACCGGGGAGCTGTTTTTT. Protein sequence: CATSGSGETGELFF.

CDR3 residues: CASSADSRVSSYEQYF. The CDR3 coding sequence is TGCGCCAGCAGCGCCGATTCTCGGGTTAGCTCCTACGAGCAGTACTTC. The chain carries TRBV5-1 and TRBJ2-7; D gene ambiguous. Deletions cut 4 bases from V and 0 bases from J, with 17 bases between. Germline V gene lookup returns CDR1 SGHRS and CDR2 YFSETQ. This CDR3 region has 16 residues.

This sequence joins TRBV7-2 and TRBJ2-2, with a possible D match to TRBD2 (7 bases). The CDR3 is 16 residues long. Germline V lookup: CDR1 SGHTA, CDR2 FQGNSA. V was cut by 1 base and J by 7 bases, with 16 bases left in between. CDR3 coding DNA: TGTGCCAGCAGCTTAGTCCGGGGGGCCGAGGGCGGGGAGCTGTTTTTT. Protein product: CASSLVRGAEGGELFF.

In nucleotides, the CDR3 is TGCGCCAGCAGCAGAAACAGGAACACTGAAGCTTTCTTT. Translation gives CASSRNRNTEAFF. The chain uses TRBV4-3 and TRBJ1-1; D not certain. CDR1 LGHNA and CDR2 YSLEER come from the germline V gene. This CDR3 contains 13 residues. Trimming stripped 5 bases from V and 1 base from J, with 8 bases between.